This T cell receptor beta chain stems from a study of STAT5B mutations in CD4+ large granular lymphocyte leukemia. Turning to the study itself: Among healthy controls, a particular HLA allele went with more CDR3 'QG' motifs.

Germline V gene sequence: CDR1 MNHNY, CDR2 SVGAGI (reference sequence). The CDR3 spans 14 residues. The V gene lost 8 bases and the J gene lost 3 bases, with 15 bases spanning the gap. A word on this clone: Its specificity is not known.

Generated by immunoSEQ multiplex PCR, the TCRdb table keeps only in-frame clones and is missing some. The repertoire holds approximately 33,000 clones, less than 70% seen once, with around 2.5% in the top ten. Whole-study findings and limits: No patients shared main leukemic clonotypes, though less than 30% appeared at low frequency elsewhere. The CD4+ versus CD8+ T-LGLL clonality difference may reflect limited sample size.

V is TRBV6-6 and J is TRBJ2-3; D might be TRBD1 (6 bases). Source material: CD4+ T cells from blood buffy coats. The clonotype was recovered from a human donor in good health. The CDR3 nucleotides read TGTGCCAGCCGTGGGGGCCTGAAAACAGATACGCAGTATTTT. Translating it yields CASRGGLKTDTQYF.